A single sample is the source of the 11 T cell receptor beta chains below, sequenced in a study of T cells after yellow fever vaccination. TCRdb analysed the 5' RACE reads with MiXCR anew, one entry per CDR3 protein. Of under 300,000 distinct CDR3 sequences listed, roughly 7.2% are singletons. Specimen: CD4+ T cells sorted from PBMCs, collected 15 days after the yellow fever booster vaccination. The receptors derive from a man aged 25 to 40 who received the YFV17D yellow fever vaccine.

This clonotype was observed a handful of times. This chain links TRBV28 with TRBJ2-1; perhaps TRBD1 as D (7 bases). Trimming cost V 1 base and J 3 bases, with 13 bases left between them. CDR1 and CDR2 (germline): MDHEN, SYDVKM. CDR3 size: 16 residues. The CDR3 DNA is TGTGCCAGCAGTTTATTGGGGCAGGGGGGCTACAATGAGCAGTTCTTC. It codes for CASSLLGQGGYNEQFF.

At least ten counts were recorded for this clonotype. This chain connects TRBV7-9 to TRBJ2-1; 11 nucleotides agree with TRBD2. The V gene end was trimmed by 3 bases and the J gene end by 6 bases; junction bases not matched to a gene: 4. Germline V gene lookup returns CDR1 SEHNR and CDR2 FQNEAQ (reference sequence). The CDR3 consists of 15 residues. The CDR3 bases are TGTGCCAGCAGCTTGGGACTAGCGGCTCTCAATGAGCAGTTCTTC. It encodes CASSLGLAALNEQFF.

At least ten counts were recorded for this clonotype. The gene calls are TRBV29-1 and TRBJ1-2, with D hard to call. Deletions cut 0 bases from V and 8 bases from J, with 13 bases between. The CDR3 extends over 13 amino acids. Germline lookup yields CDR1 SQVTM and CDR2 ANQGSEA. The DNA for the CDR3 is TGCAGCGTTGAAGATCGCCAGGCGTGGGGCTACACCTTC. It specifies CSVEDRQAWGYTF.

This clonotype was seen a few times. CDR3 coding DNA: TGTGCCAGCACCCCGACGAGCGGGTTCGATGGGGCCAACGTCCTGACTTTC. Translation gives CASTPTSGFDGANVLTF. This chain joins TRBV12-3 or TRBV12-4 and TRBJ2-6, with D maybe TRBD2 (6 bases). The CDR3 spans 17 residues. V lost 7 bases and J lost 3, with 19 bases in between.

This clonotype was detected many times. J is TRBJ2-7 and V is TRBV23-1; D uncertain. TRBV23-1 belongs to the ORF category, with a function that is uncertain. This CDR3 comprises 13 residues. Trimming took 8 bases from V and 5 from J, leaving 16 bases between them. The chain's CDR3 is CASLNGPTHEQYF. CDR3 nucleotides: TGCGCCAGCTTGAATGGGCCCACCCACGAGCAGTACTTC.

At least ten counts were recorded for this clonotype. The chain combines TRBV4-2 with TRBJ2-1, with D tentatively TRBD1 (6 bases). The germline V and J ends were trimmed by 4 bases and 10 bases, with 14 bases remaining between them. The germline V gene has CDR1 LGHNA and CDR2 YNFKEQ. The CDR3 is 13 amino acids. CDR3 bases: TGTGCCAGCAGCCCCCAATTGACAGGAGAGCAGTTCTTC. Translated, it gives CASSPQLTGEQFF.

The chain uses TRBV5-1 and TRBJ2-1; TRBD2 might be the D (5 bases). With 2 bases removed from V and 7 bases from J, the gap between germline ends came to 13 bases. Germline V CDR1 and CDR2: SGHRS, YFSETQ. The CDR3 sequence is 14 residues long. The CDR3 DNA is TGCGCCAGCAGCTTCGAGGGAGCAGAGAATGAGCAGTTCTTC. Translating it yields CASSFEGAENEQFF.

There are many counts of this clonotype. The chain combines TRBV9 with TRBJ2-7, with D tentatively TRBD1 (5 bases). The length of the CDR3 is 14 residues. CDR1 is SGDLS and CDR2 is YYNGEE in the germline V gene. V lost 2 bases to trimming and J lost 3 bases, with 12 bases between them. CDR3 nucleotides: TGTGCCAGCAGCGTCTCCTACGGACACTACGAGCAGTACTTC. This encodes CASSVSYGHYEQYF. The whole variable domain, remainder taken from reference TRBV9 and TRBJ2-7, is DSGVTQTPKHLITATGQRVTLRCSPRSGDLSVYWYQQSLDQGLQFLIQYYNGEERAKGNILERFSAQQFPDLHSELNLSSLELGDSALYFCASSVSYGHYEQYFGPGTRLTVT.

This chain uses TRBV5-1 with TRBJ2-5; D not resolved. This CDR3 spans 13 amino acids. CDR1 and CDR2 from the germline V gene are SGHRS and YFSETQ. Trimming stripped 2 bases from V and 1 base from J, with 6 bases between. This CDR3 reads CASSFFPQETQYF. In nucleotides, the CDR3 is TGCGCCAGCAGCTTTTTCCCCCAAGAGACCCAGTACTTC. The whole variable domain, filled in from reference TRBV5-1 and TRBJ2-5, reads KAGVTQTPRYLIKTRGQQVTLSCSPISGHRSVSWYQQTPGQGLQFLFEYFSETQRNKGNFPGRFSGRQFSNSRSEMNVSTLELGDSALYLCASSFFPQETQYFGPGTRLLVL.

The gene calls are TRBV7-2 and TRBJ2-1; 8 positions agree with TRBD2. J was trimmed by 3 bases and V by 2 bases; bases with no gene match: 3. Per the germline V gene, CDR1 is SGHTA and CDR2 is FQGNSA. The CDR3 spans 15 residues. The DNA for the CDR3 is TGTGCCAGCAGCTTAAGCGGGAGCGTCTACAATGAGCAGTTCTTC. Its translation: CASSLSGSVYNEQFF.

This clonotype was counted ten times or more. V and J are TRBV6-2 or TRBV6-3 and TRBJ2-1; 9 bases match TRBD2. This CDR3 region has 20 residues. The germline gives CDR1 MNHEY, CDR2 SVGEGT. The J segment lost 0 bases and the V segment lost 5 bases, leaving 17 bases of the junction unmatched. CDR3: CASSLRLAAQPMSSYNEQFF. The CDR3 nucleotides are TGTGCCAGCAGTCTCCGACTAGCGGCGCAACCAATGAGCTCCTACAATGAGCAGTTCTTC.